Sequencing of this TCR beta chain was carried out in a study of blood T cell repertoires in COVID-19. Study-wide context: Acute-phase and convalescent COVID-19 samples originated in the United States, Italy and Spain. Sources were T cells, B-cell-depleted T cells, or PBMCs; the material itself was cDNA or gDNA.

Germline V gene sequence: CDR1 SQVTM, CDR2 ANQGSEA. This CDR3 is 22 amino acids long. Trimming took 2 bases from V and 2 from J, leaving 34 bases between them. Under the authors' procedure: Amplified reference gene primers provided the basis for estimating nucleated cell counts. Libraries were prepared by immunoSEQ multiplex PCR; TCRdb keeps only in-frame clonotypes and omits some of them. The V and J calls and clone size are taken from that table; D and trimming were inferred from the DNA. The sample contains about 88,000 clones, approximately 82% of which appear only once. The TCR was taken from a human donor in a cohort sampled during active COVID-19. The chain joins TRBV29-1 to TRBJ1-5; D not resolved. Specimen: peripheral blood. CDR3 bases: TGCAGCGTTGAAATCCCGGGTTCGATCGGGAGGTTTATAGAATTTGGCAATCAGCCCCAGCATTTT. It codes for CSVEIPGSIGRFIEFGNQPQHF.